This TCR beta chain stems from a study of CD8 T cells in Susac syndrome. From blood CD8+ and CD4+ T cells, the TCR beta chain was sequenced. Through negative isolation, CD4+ and CD8+ T cells were obtained, while TEMRA cells were enriched using FACS. Study-wide results and limits: The authors acknowledged that the study's TCR sequencing and HLA analysis involved relatively few individuals.

The germline V gene has CDR1 MNHNS and CDR2 SASEGT. V dropped 2 bases and J dropped 4; count of bases not matched to a gene: 11. CDR3 length: 18 residues. This clonotype appeared a few times. Its specificity is unknown. Random-hexamer reverse transcription was applied to roughly 0.5 to 1 ug RNA. TCRdb reanalysed the immunoSEQ multiplex PCR reads using MiXCR and keeps one entry per CDR3 protein. The sample holds some 300,000 distinct CDR3 sequences, around nine tenths seen once. The chain recombines TRBV6-1 with TRBJ2-3; 11 bases align to TRBD2. This clonotype was obtained from a human donor with multiple sclerosis. Sequenced sample: CD8+ T cells from PBMCs. This CDR3 is CASSETLTLAGGADTQYF. For the CDR3, the DNA is TGTGCCAGCAGTGAAACCCTGACCCTAGCGGGAGGCGCAGATACGCAGTATTTT.